This TCR beta chain was found in a study of CXCR3-negative and CXCR3-positive naive CD8 T cells. Study-level information: Overall TRB read output was approximately 150 million, and each library contained about 1.5 +/- 0.3 million reads. Whole-study findings and limits: Memory cells showed distinct TRBV-TRBJ patterns, while the two naive subsets matched. In cryopreserved cells, CXCR3 expression partially decreased, and fresh PBMCs were used in most assays.

As regards this clonotype: Its antigen is not known.

The study made its TRB cDNA libraries by 5' RACE, adding UMI labels. Each CDR3 protein gets one entry in TCRdb, which reprocessed the 5' RACE reads and gives no DNA. The listing records approximately 24,000 distinct CDR3 sequences. At approximately 300,000 cells each, triplicate sorts were carried out for each CD8+ T cell subset. Sequenced: naive CXCR3- CD8+ T cells from blood. Regarding subset: CD45RO-CCR7+CD27+CD95- naive CD8+ T cells lacking CXCR3 (TNR3-). This TCR derives from a human donor in good health. Some clones in this sample may be carry-over from other donors' samples.

CDR3 amino acids: CASSEGWGRNTEAFF. The gene calls are TRBV6-1 and TRBJ1-1. Germline V lookup: CDR1 MNHNS, CDR2 SASEGT. The length of the CDR3 is 15 residues.